This is a list of T cell receptor beta chains from one sample in a study of cytomegalovirus exposure and HLA in healthy donors. Using immunoSEQ multiplex PCR, the repertoire was profiled, and TCRdb retains in-frame clones only, with some absent. The data hold 150,000 or so clones, with roughly 75% observed a single time. Sequencing was carried out using PBMCs. The receptor source for this set is a man aged 18 to 29 in good health and CMV-seropositive. Each CDR3 is given with its conserved first and last residue. A D gene is named only where the DNA matches it firmly. Clone size, where shown, is once, few, many, or a class for clones that have expanded.

j_call v_call d_call clone_size cdr3_nt cdr3_aa
TRBJ2-3 TRBV28 NA NA TGTGCCAGCAGCTTCAATCGGGAAAACACAGATACGCAGTATTTT CASSFNRENTDTQYF
TRBJ2-7 TRBV5-1 NA NA TGCGCCAGCAGCCTCCGCTCTGATCGGAGGATCCCTTGCGAGCAGTACTTC CASSLRSDRRIPCEQYF
TRBJ2-5 TRBV20-1 TRBD1 NA TGCAGTGCTAGAGACTCCCGGGACAGGTACTTC CSARDSRDRYF
TRBJ2-3 TRBV2 TRBD1 NA TGTGCCAGGGTGTCCCGGGACAGGGAACGGTTGCGCACAGATACGCAGTATTTT CARVSRDRERLRTDTQYF
TRBJ2-1 TRBV18 TRBD2 NA TGTGCCAGCTCACAAATAAGCGGGGTCGGCGGCAATGAACAGTTCTTC CASSQISGVGGNEQFF
TRBJ2-3 TRBV5-4 TRBD2 few TGTGCCAGCAGCTTGACTAGCGGACCCACAGATACGCAGTATTTT CASSLTSGPTDTQYF
TRBJ2-3 TRBV18 NA NA TGTGCCAGCTCCGACAGCAGCACAGATACGCAGTATTTT CASSDSSTDTQYF
TRBJ1-5 TRBV7-2 NA once TGTGCCAGCAGCACCACCGGGGGGTATAGCAATCAGCCCCAGCATTTT CASSTTGGYSNQPQHF
TRBJ1-2 TRBV5-1 NA few TGCGCCAGCAGGGACACTAACTATGGCTACACCTTC CASRDTNYGYTF
TRBJ1-1 TRBV29-1 NA once TGCGGCGTCGTGCAGCGGGGCGAAACGGACACTGAAGCTTTCTTT CGVVQRGETDTEAFF
TRBJ1-4 TRBV14 NA NA TGTGCCAGCAGCCAAGACAGGGCCTCCGCGGCGACTAATGAAAAACTGTTTTTT CASSQDRASAATNEKLFF
TRBJ2-1 TRBV6-5 NA NA TGTGCCAGCAGTTACAAGGGACAAAGAGATGAGCAGTTCTTC CASSYKGQRDEQFF
TRBJ2-7 TRBV15 TRBD2 few TGTGCCACCAGCAGAACGACTAGCGGGAACTACGAGCAGTACTTC CATSRTTSGNYEQYF
TRBJ2-1 TRBV27 NA NA TGTGCCAGCAGTTTAGAGCGGGTGCGGAATGAGCAGTTCTTC CASSLERVRNEQFF
TRBJ1-4 TRBV18 TRBD1 few TGTGCCAGCTCACCACCGGGAATGCAGGGGGGAGAAAAACTGTTTTTT CASSPPGMQGGEKLFF
TRBJ2-4 TRBV19 NA NA TGTGCCACCCGAGACAGGCGGATGGACATTCAGTACTTC CATRDRRMDIQYF
TRBJ1-2 TRBV7-2 NA NA TGTGCCAGCAGCTTTTTCGTTGGGGCCTCCGCTGGCTACACCTTC CASSFFVGASAGYTF
TRBJ2-7 TRBV6-6 NA few TGTTTTTTCAAGCAGAAGGCGGCATACGAGCAGTACTTC CFFKQKAAYEQYF
TRBJ2-2 TRBV5-1 NA NA TGCGCCAGCAGCTTGGAGGCTAGCAGGATCACCGGGGAGCTGTTTTTT CASSLEASRITGELFF
TRBJ1-2 TRBV5-6 TRBD1 NA TGTGCCAGCAGCTTGCAGGGGGCCAGTTATGGCTACACCTTC CASSLQGASYGYTF
TRBJ2-2 TRBV18 TRBD1 once TGTGCCAGCTCCCTGGACAGGGGGAGCACCGGGGAGCTGTTTTTT CASSLDRGSTGELFF
TRBJ2-2 TRBV4-2 TRBD2 NA TGTGCCAGCAGCCAACAAGGACTAGCGGGGAACACCGGGGAGCTGTTTTTT CASSQQGLAGNTGELFF
TRBJ1-6 TRBV2 NA NA TGTGCCAGCGCGAGGAGGGAGTCTAATTCACCCCTCCACTTT CASARRESNSPLHF
TRBJ2-7 TRBV27 TRBD2 NA TGTGCCAGCAGTTCATTAGGACTAGCGGGAGGGTACGAGCAGTACTTC CASSSLGLAGGYEQYF
TRBJ1-5 TRBV7-9 TRBD1 NA TGTGCCAGCAGCAAACAACCGGGGACAGGCTACAATCAGCCCCAGCATTTT CASSKQPGTGYNQPQHF
TRBJ1-5 TRBV19 TRBD1 NA TGTGCCAGTAGTGGTTCGACAGGGTCGGCCGGCAATCAGCCCCAGCATTTT CASSGSTGSAGNQPQHF
TRBJ2-3 TRBV11-3 NA few TGTGCCAGCAGCCTTTCGGGGGCAGATACGCAGTATTTT CASSLSGADTQYF
TRBJ2-2 TRBV15 NA few TGTGCCACCAGCAGAGATCTGTATCTCCGGGGTACCGGGGAGCTGTTTTTT CATSRDLYLRGTGELFF
TRBJ2-2 TRBV7-6 NA NA TGTGCCAGCAGCTTAGGGGGCTGGACCGGGGAGCTGTTTTTT CASSLGGWTGELFF
TRBJ2-6 TRBV28 NA NA TGTGCCAGCAGTCCCCTGAGGTGGGGAGCCGGGGCCAACGTCCTGACTTTC CASSPLRWGAGANVLTF
TRBJ2-7 TRBV11-2 NA once TGTGCCAGCAGTACCTCCGGGAAAGGAACTTACGAGCAGTACTTC CASSTSGKGTYEQYF
TRBJ1-2 TRBV6-6 TRBD1 NA TGTGCCAGCGGAGGGACAGGGAATAACTATGGCTACACCTTC CASGGTGNNYGYTF
TRBJ2-7 TRBV28 NA few TGTGCCAGCAGCCGCCCGGTTGGTTACGAGCAGTACTTC CASSRPVGYEQYF
TRBJ2-1 TRBV9 TRBD1 NA TGTGCCAGCAGCGTCCAGGGACAGGATTACAATGAGCAGTTCTTC CASSVQGQDYNEQFF
TRBJ2-3 TRBV28 NA NA TGTGCCAGCAGTTTCCCGAGCCTAAAGACAGATACGCAGTATTTT CASSFPSLKTDTQYF
TRBJ2-1 TRBV7-8 NA few TGTGCCAGCAGCTTCAGGGCGAGCGAGCAGTTCTTC CASSFRASEQFF
TRBJ2-5 TRBV2 TRBD2 NA TGTGCCAGCAGTGGCCTCGGGACTAGCGGGAGAGAGACCCAGTACTTC CASSGLGTSGRETQYF